This T cell receptor (beta chain) was sequenced during a study of spatial heterogeneity in lung cancer. Documented time point: sample taken at primary tumor resection. The sequenced material consisted of unsorted whole RNA from tumor, nontumor lung or frozen PBMC. In this sample, this clonotype turned up many times. This beta chain is a stray sequence in a library constructed for alpha chains; its clone size is not meaningful. One entry per CDR3 protein results from TCRdb running MiXCR on the 5' RACE reads. Here the sample spans more than 10,000 distinct CDR3 sequences, about 3.8% being singletons. The starting material was PBMCs, obtained at surgery. The sequence was obtained from a male donor with early-stage non-small cell lung cancer.

The CDR3 is CASSVAGTVNTEAFF. CDR3 coding DNA: TGTGCCAGCTCAGTAGCCGGGACAGTGAACACTGAAGCTTTCTTT. This chain uses TRBV18 with TRBJ1-1; 7 bases are shared with TRBD1. Germline lookup yields CDR1 KGHSH and CDR2 LQKENI. J was trimmed by 0 bases and V by 5 bases; bases with no gene match: 6. CDR3 size: 15 residues. Filled out from reference TRBV18 and TRBJ1-1, the complete variable domain reads NAGVMQNPRHLVRRRGQEARLRCSPMKGHSHVYWYRQLPEEGLKFMVYLQKENIIDESGMPKERFSAEFPKEGPSILRIQQVVRGDSAAYFCASSVAGTVNTEAFFGQGTRLTVV.